A single sample is the source of the 20 T cell receptor beta chains below, sequenced in a study of early T cells in non-severe SARS-CoV-2 infection (dated by TCRdb to about 2021). Libraries came from 5' RACE. The instrument given in TCRdb is NextSeq 500. TCRdb ran its own pipeline on the public reads, namely fastp trimming at Q25 and MiXCR clone calling, and kept in-frame beta chains. Entries that share a CDR3 protein sequence are merged under the most common genes and DNA. This sample comprises 70,000 to 85,000 distinct CDR3 sequences, about 12% of them detected only once. The ten biggest clones cover 5.5% to 7.5% of the sample. What was sequenced was whole blood. The receptors shown here come from an adult who was a healthcare worker with PCR-confirmed SARS-CoV-2 infection or an uninfected control (not recorded which).

This clonotype has ten or more counts. The rearrangement joins TRBV18 to TRBJ1-5; no reliable D call. Trimming left V 3 bases short and J 4 bases short, with 7 bases between. The CDR3 extends over 13 amino acids. The germline CDR1 and CDR2 sequences are KGHSH and LQKENI. The CDR3 bases are TGTGCCAGCTCACCTTCAGAAAATCAGCCCCAGCATTTT. It encodes CASSPSENQPQHF.

A few counts support this clonotype. The V and J genes are TRBV7-8 and TRBJ2-7; D is possibly TRBD1 or TRBD2 (5 bases each). The CDR3 runs to 17 residues. Trimming cost V 3 bases and J 0 bases, with 18 bases left between them. Germline CDR1 reads SGHVS; CDR2 reads FQNEAQ. Here the CDR3 DNA reads TGTGCCAGCAGCTTTAGTCCCGGGACGGCGAGCTCCTACGAGCAGTACTTC. It encodes CASSFSPGTASSYEQYF.

The rearrangement uses TRBV30 and TRBJ1-1, with D uncertain. The CDR3 is 15 amino acids. V gave up 3 bases and J gave up 6 bases, with 20 bases separating them. The germline gives CDR1 GTSNPN, CDR2 SVGIG (reference sequence). This CDR3 is CAWSPWGGYLAEAFF. CDR3 nucleotides: TGTGCCTGGAGCCCTTGGGGTGGGTATTTGGCTGAAGCTTTCTTT.

In its sample, this clonotype was seen a few times. The gene calls are TRBV6-1 and TRBJ1-1; D uncertain. The CDR3 spans 11 residues. CDR1 and CDR2 from the germline V gene are MNHNS and SASEGT. V lost 2 bases and J lost 7, with 5 bases in between. The DNA of the CDR3 is TGTGCCAGCAGTGAAATGGTTGAAGCTTTCTTT. Translation: CASSEMVEAFF.

The rearrangement uses TRBV7-3 and TRBJ2-3; D is undetermined. CDR1 and CDR2 (germline): SGHTA, FQGTGA. Deletions cut 0 bases from V and 3 bases from J, with 7 bases between. This CDR3 region has 14 residues. The CDR3 DNA follows: TGTGCCAGCAGCTTAACTGCGATAACAGATACGCAGTATTTT. This codes for CASSLTAITDTQYF.

CDR3 sequence reads: CASRTSPGHNEKLFF. Written as DNA, the CDR3 is TGTGCCAGCAGGACTTCCCCGGGACACAATGAAAAACTGTTTTTT. The genes are TRBV2 and TRBJ1-4, with D tentatively TRBD1 (6 bases). The V gene's germline CDR1 is SNHLY and CDR2 FYNNEI. The length of the CDR3 is 15 residues. The V gene lost 6 bases and the J gene lost 5 bases, with 16 bases spanning the gap.

The chain couples TRBV7-9 to TRBJ1-1; D is uncertain. This CDR3 is built from 13 residues. CDR1 SEHNR and CDR2 FQNEAQ come from the germline V gene (reference sequence). V lost 4 bases, J lost 4 bases, and 10 bases lay in between. The CDR3 is CASSSSVITEAFF. CDR3 nucleotides: TGTGCCAGCAGCTCATCAGTGATCACTGAAGCTTTCTTT. The full variable domain, with the rest looked up from reference TRBV7-9 and TRBJ1-1, is DTGVSQNPRHKITKRGQNVTFRCDPISEHNRLYWYRQTLGQGPEFLTYFQNEAQLEKSRLLSDRFSAERPKGSFSTLEIQRTEQGDSAMYLCASSSSVITEAFFGQGTRLTVV.

As for this clonotype: A much larger clone lies a single base off, so this may be a read error. The conserved phenylalanine or tryptophan normally closing the CDR3 is absent here, so this likely arose from a read error. The rearrangement links TRBV24-1 to TRBJ2-7, with a possible D match to TRBD2 (6 bases). V gave up 7 bases and J gave up 2 bases, with 11 bases separating them. This CDR3 region has 13 residues. CDR1 is KGHDR, CDR2 SFDVKD, per germline. The CDR3 loop reads CATSGSITYEQYI. The CDR3 region has the DNA TGTGCCACCAGCGGGAGTATAACCTACGAGCAGTACATC.

This chain connects TRBV5-4 to TRBJ1-1; D gene unclear. The CDR3 spans 13 residues. Deletions cut 4 bases from V and 4 bases from J, with 11 bases between. Per the germline V gene, CDR1 is SGHNT and CDR2 is YYREEE (reference sequence). The CDR3 nucleotides are TGTGCCAGCAGCAAAGGACTCGGCACTGAAGCTTTCTTT. Translating it yields CASSKGLGTEAFF.

There are a few counts of this clonotype. The CDR3 here is CSVELGRGGNTIYF. The DNA of the CDR3 is TGCAGCGTTGAACTGGGGCGGGGAGGAAACACCATATATTTT. This sequence joins TRBV29-1 and TRBJ1-3; D is possibly TRBD1 (5 bases). Germline values: CDR1 SQVTM, CDR2 ANQGSEA. Trimming removed 2 bases at V and 4 bases at J, with 12 bases between. This CDR3 region has 14 residues.

This clonotype turned up a few times. The rearrangement uses TRBV6-5 and TRBJ2-7, with a weak D call TRBD2 (6 bases). This CDR3 has 14 amino acids. V was shortened by 6 bases and J by 3 bases, with 15 bases between the two germline ends. Per the germline V gene, CDR1 is MNHEY and CDR2 is SVGAGI. CDR3 in DNA: TGTGCCAGCAGAGAAACAGCGGGCGACTACGAGCAGTACTTC. It is translated as CASRETAGDYEQYF.

The rearrangement uses TRBV7-3 and TRBJ2-7; no firm D call. The CDR3 has 14 amino acids. V shed 0 bases and J shed 5 bases, with 11 bases lying between them. The V gene's germline CDR1 is SGHTA and CDR2 FQGTGA. CDR3 sequence reads: CASSLTARHHEQYF. In nucleotides, the CDR3 is TGTGCCAGCAGCTTAACGGCCAGGCATCACGAGCAGTACTTC.

This clonotype was seen ten or more times. The chain uses TRBV7-9 and TRBJ2-7; perhaps TRBD1 as D (5 bases). CDR3 length: 14 amino acids. Germline loops: CDR1 SEHNR, CDR2 FQNEAQ (reference sequence). V was clipped by 0 bases and J by 3 bases, with 9 bases between them. This CDR3 reads CASSLAGVNYEQYF. As DNA, the CDR3 is TGTGCCAGCAGCTTAGCAGGGGTGAACTACGAGCAGTACTTC.

The chain uses TRBV7-9 and TRBJ1-1; possible D gene TRBD1, 5 bases. The CDR3 has 17 residues. Trimming took off 4 bases at V and 3 bases at J, with 21 bases between the two ends. The V gene's germline CDR1 is SEHNR and CDR2 FQNEAQ (reference sequence). The CDR3 is CASSSLRGRDRDTEAFF. CDR3 DNA sequence: TGTGCCAGCAGCTCCCTAAGAGGCAGGGACCGGGACACTGAAGCTTTCTTT.

This rearrangement joins TRBV29-1 to TRBJ1-1; D unresolved. Germline CDR1 reads SQVTM; CDR2 reads ANQGSEA. The CDR3 is 10 residues long. V lost 3 bases and J 6 bases, leaving 5 bases between the germline ends. The CDR3 DNA reads as TGCAGCGTTGATGTCCCTGAAGCTTTCTTT. Protein product: CSVDVPEAFF. The full variable domain, rest sourced from reference TRBV29-1 and TRBJ1-1, is SAVISQKPSRDICQRGTSLTIQCQVDSQVTMMFWYRQQPGQSLTLIATANQGSEATYESGFVIDKFPISRPNLTFSTLTVSNMSPEDSSIYLCSVDVPEAFFGQGTRLTVV.

This clonotype occurred a few times. The chain is built from TRBV20-1 and TRBJ2-7, with TRBD2 matching over 7 bases. CDR3 length: 15 amino acids. V was clipped by 6 bases and J by 4 bases; unmatched bases: 15. The V gene's germline CDR1 is DFQATT and CDR2 SNEGSKA (reference sequence). CDR3 coding DNA: TGCAGTGCCCCAGAGACTAGCCGTGGGGGGTACGAGCAGTACTTC. Translating gives CSAPETSRGGYEQYF.

In its sample, this clonotype was seen a few times. The chain carries TRBV7-2 and TRBJ1-1; TRBD1 might be the D (5 bases). The V gene lost 1 base and the J gene lost 4 bases, with 10 bases spanning the gap. Germline loops: CDR1 SGHTA, CDR2 FQGNSA. There are 14 residues in the CDR3. The CDR3 region is CASSLVQGSTEAFF. The CDR3 DNA is TGTGCCAGCAGCTTAGTCCAGGGATCCACTGAAGCTTTCTTT.

As concerns this clonotype: The germline gene is not matched at one end of the junction; a read error may be the cause. The rearrangement uses TRBV29-1 and TRBJ2-7; D remains unclear. There are 12 residues in the CDR3. In germline, CDR1 is SQVTM, CDR2 ANQGSEA. The CDR3 protein is CSVEGESYEQHF. CDR3 bases: TGCAGCGTTGAGGGCGAATCCTACGAGCAGCACTTC.

The table lists this clonotype with a few counts. This chain joins TRBV5-4 and TRBJ2-4; D not certain. The CDR3 loop spans 15 amino acids. Germline-derived CDR1 and CDR2 are SGHNT and YYREEE (reference sequence). V shed 1 base and J shed 0 bases, with 8 bases lying between them. CDR3 loop: CASSLLGQAKNIQYF. The CDR3 nucleotides read TGTGCCAGCAGCTTGTTAGGGCAAGCCAAAAACATTCAGTACTTC.

This clonotype has more than one count but fewer than ten. The chain recombines TRBV5-1 with TRBJ2-3, with D perhaps matching TRBD2 (5 bases). Trimming removed 2 bases at V and 4 bases at J, with 14 bases between. The CDR3 totals 15 residues. Looked up from germline, CDR1 is SGHRS and CDR2 is YFSETQ. CDR3 in DNA: TGCGCCAGCAGCTTTCGTCCCGAGGGTCCAGATACGCAGTATTTT. This sequence encodes CASSFRPEGPDTQYF.